These 21 T cell receptor beta chains share one sample of origin, sequenced in a study of siplizumab effects on memory and regulatory T cells. This table comes from immunoSEQ multiplex PCR, and its TCRdb copy is limited to in-frame clones, with some not included. Altogether roughly 100,000 clones are present, under 95% being singletons, with the ten largest covering about 0.34%. What was sequenced was CD4+ T cells sorted from blood. These receptors all stem from a human donor in good health.

This rearrangement joins TRBV2 to TRBJ2-7; D unresolved. The V gene's germline CDR1 is SNHLY and CDR2 FYNNEI. The V and J ends lost 7 bases and 6 bases respectively, with 10 bases between them. The CDR3 spans 11 residues. This CDR3 is CASTSSREQYF. DNA for the CDR3: TGTGCCAGCACCTCTTCACGCGAGCAGTACTTC.

V usage is TRBV6-5 and J usage is TRBJ2-1, with 13 bases matching TRBD2. V dropped 6 bases and J dropped 10; count of bases not matched to a gene: 6. The length of the CDR3 is 14 residues. Germline-derived CDR1 and CDR2 are MNHEY and SVGAGI. The CDR3 spells CASSSGLAGREQFF. The CDR3 region has the DNA TGTGCCAGCAGCTCGGGACTAGCGGGGAGAGAGCAGTTCTTC.

The chain has TRBV10-3 and TRBJ1-4; D may be TRBD1 (5 bases). V lost 10 bases and J lost 5, with 14 bases in between. Looked up from germline, CDR1 is ENHRY and CDR2 is SYGVKD. This CDR3 contains 13 residues. CDR3 loop: CATRDGGNEKLFF. CDR3 bases: TGTGCCACCCGGGACGGAGGAAATGAAAAACTGTTTTTT.

The V gene is TRBV5-1, the J gene TRBJ2-3; tentative D call: TRBD1 (6 bases). V gave up 0 bases and J gave up 4 bases, with 12 bases separating them. This CDR3 has 15 amino acids. The germline gives CDR1 SGHRS, CDR2 YFSETQ. CDR3 protein: CASSLAQGFSDTQYF. The DNA for the CDR3 is TGCGCCAGCAGCTTGGCCCAGGGGTTCTCAGATACGCAGTATTTT.

CDR3 amino acids: CASSLVLAGGPNAYEQYF. The CDR3 DNA follows: TGTGCCAGCAGCTTGGTGTTGGCGGGAGGGCCGAACGCCTACGAGCAGTACTTC. The chain has TRBV5-5 and TRBJ2-7; 9 nucleotides match TRBD2. CDR1 is SGHKS, CDR2 YYEKEE, per germline (reference sequence). V lost 0 bases, J lost 2 bases, and 12 bases stayed unmatched. The CDR3 is 18 residues long.

The V gene is TRBV4-2, the J gene TRBJ2-7; 8 nucleotides agree with TRBD2. CDR3 length equals 15 residues. The ends lost 1 base at V and 0 bases at J; junction bases unmatched: 2. Looked up from germline, CDR1 is LGHNA and CDR2 is YNFKEQ. In DNA, the CDR3 is TGTGCCAGCAGCCAAGGCGGGGGGAGCTCCTACGAGCAGTACTTC. Translating gives CASSQGGGSSYEQYF.

In its sample, this clone was seen once. The V and J genes are TRBV19 and TRBJ2-5; D is possibly TRBD2 (5 bases). The germline V gene has CDR1 LNHDA and CDR2 SQIVND (reference sequence). The CDR3 is 13 amino acids. Trimming shortened V by 8 bases and J by 5 bases, and 15 bases separated the two germline ends. The CDR3 region is CASATTGFETQYF. The DNA of the CDR3 is TGTGCCAGTGCGACAACGGGGTTTGAGACCCAGTACTTC.

V usage is TRBV4-1 and J usage is TRBJ1-4; possible D gene TRBD1, 5 bases. Trimming removed 3 bases at V and 7 bases at J, with 9 bases between. The length of the CDR3 is 13 residues. From germline, CDR1 is MGHRA and CDR2 YSYEKL. CDR3 sequence: CASSHWRGEKLFF. For the CDR3, the DNA is TGCGCCAGCAGCCATTGGAGGGGTGAAAAACTGTTTTTT.

This chain links TRBV5-1 with TRBJ1-1; D is ambiguous. CDR1 is SGHRS, CDR2 YFSETQ, per germline. The CDR3 is 15 amino acids. V was pared by 1 base and J by 0 bases, with 10 bases between. CDR3 amino acids: CASSLSTYMNTEAFF. CDR3 coding DNA: TGCGCCAGCAGCTTGTCTACATATATGAACACTGAAGCTTTCTTT.

The chain uses TRBV4-1 and TRBJ2-7, with D possibly TRBD1 on 6 matching bases. This CDR3 is 13 amino acids long. Germline-derived CDR1 and CDR2 are MGHRA and YSYEKL. V was trimmed by 5 bases and J by 3 bases, leaving 11 bases between them. CDR3 nucleotides: TGCGCCAGCAGCACAAACAGGGACTACGAGCAGTACTTC. Translation: CASSTNRDYEQYF.

The chain joins TRBV19 to TRBJ1-5, with D perhaps TRBD1 (5 bases). The germline V gene encodes CDR1 LNHDA and CDR2 SQIVND (reference sequence). Trimming cost V 9 bases and J 2 bases, with 11 bases left between them. This CDR3 has 13 residues. The CDR3 coding sequence is TGTGCCAGCGCCACGGGGGGCAATCAGCCCCAGCATTTT. Amino acids: CASATGGNQPQHF.

V and J are TRBV27 and TRBJ1-4; D is unresolved. Germline V gene data show CDR1 as MNHEY and CDR2 as SMNVEV (reference sequence). CDR3 length: 11 amino acids. V lost 3 bases to trimming and J lost 6 bases, with 2 bases between them. The CDR3 spells CASSLYEKLFF. The DNA for the CDR3 is TGTGCCAGCAGTTTGTATGAAAAACTGTTTTTT.

The rearrangement uses TRBV27 and TRBJ2-2; 7 positions match TRBD1. Germline lookup yields CDR1 MNHEY and CDR2 SMNVEV (reference sequence). CDR3 length: 14 amino acids. Germline trimming cut 5 bases from V and 4 bases from J; bases unmatched to any gene: 4. The chain's CDR3 is CASSRDRFTGELFF. The CDR3 nucleotides read TGTGCCAGCAGTCGGGACAGATTCACCGGGGAGCTGTTTTTT.

The chain has TRBV14 and TRBJ1-4; D not resolved. This CDR3 has 15 residues. V dropped 1 base and J dropped 7 bases, with 13 bases sitting between them. The germline V gene has CDR1 SGHDN and CDR2 FVKESK. CDR3 sequence reads: CASSQGRANGEKLFF. In nucleotides, the CDR3 is TGTGCCAGCAGCCAAGGACGGGCTAACGGTGAAAAACTGTTTTTT. Full variable domain (missing parts from reference TRBV14 and TRBJ1-4): EAGVTQFPSHSVIEKGQTVTLRCDPISGHDNLYWYRRVMGKEIKFLLHFVKESKQDESGMPNNRFLAERTGGTYSTLKVQPAELEDSGVYFCASSQGRANGEKLFFGSGTQLSVL.

V gene TRBV10-3 combines with J gene TRBJ2-1; 9 bases are shared with TRBD2. Trimming cost V 3 bases and J 4 bases; bases outside gene matches: 4. The CDR3 has 15 amino acids. Germline-derived CDR1 and CDR2 are ENHRY and SYGVKD. The CDR3 loop is CAISETSGLYNEQFF. The CDR3 DNA reads as TGTGCCATCAGTGAAACTAGCGGGCTTTACAATGAGCAGTTCTTC.

J is TRBJ2-4 and V is TRBV29-1, with 10 positions matching TRBD1. With 5 bases clipped from V and 9 bases from J, the junction kept 4 bases outside the gene matches. This CDR3 has 12 amino acids. The germline V gene encodes CDR1 SQVTM and CDR2 ANQGSEA. CDR3: CSVRTGGGIQYF. DNA for the CDR3: TGCAGCGTTCGGACAGGGGGTGGCATTCAGTACTTC.

This clone was picked up a small number of times. This chain connects TRBV19 to TRBJ1-5; D is undetermined. V was cut by 1 base and J by 6 bases, with 16 bases left in between. Germline loops: CDR1 LNHDA, CDR2 SQIVND (reference sequence). CDR3 size: 16 residues. CDR3 residues: CASSIGKGLNSQPQHF. The CDR3 coding sequence is TGTGCCAGTAGTATAGGGAAGGGATTGAACAGTCAGCCCCAGCATTTT.

The V gene is TRBV5-5, the J gene TRBJ1-1; TRBD1 matches at 8 bases. J was trimmed by 4 bases and V by 4 bases; bases with no gene match: 18. Germline CDR1 SGHKS, CDR2 YYEKEE (reference sequence). The CDR3 has 18 residues. The CDR3 DNA is TGTGCCAGCAGCCGTTACTACCCGGGACAGGCCTTGAGCACTGAAGCTTTCTTT. Translation gives CASSRYYPGQALSTEAFF.

The chain employs TRBV5-1 and TRBJ2-1; 11 nucleotides line up with TRBD2. V shed 4 bases and J 10 bases; nucleotides not matched to a gene: 10. Germline CDR1 and CDR2: SGHRS and YFSETQ. The CDR3 totals 15 residues. This CDR3 reads CASSPGTSGVGEQFF. The CDR3 DNA reads TGCGCCAGCAGCCCGGGGACTAGCGGCGTGGGGGAGCAGTTCTTC.

The V and J genes are TRBV5-6 and TRBJ1-2; D is unclear. The V end was cut by 2 bases, the J end by 0 bases, with 11 bases between. Per the germline V gene, CDR1 is SGHDT and CDR2 is YYEEEE. This CDR3 spans 15 amino acids. CDR3 sequence (DNA): TGTGCCAGCAGCTTAACAACAGAATCTAACTATGGCTACACCTTC. This codes for CASSLTTESNYGYTF.

V gene TRBV5-1 combines with J gene TRBJ1-1; TRBD1 might be the D (6 bases). Germline CDR1 reads SGHRS; CDR2 reads YFSETQ. Trimming removed 4 bases from V and 5 bases from J, with 21 bases in between. The CDR3 spans 16 residues. DNA for the CDR3: TGCGCCAGCAGCCGGGATTCCGGGGGCCTCAGGACTGAAGCTTTCTTT. Translating gives CASSRDSGGLRTEAFF. The full variable domain, with the rest looked up from reference TRBV5-1 and TRBJ1-1, is KAGVTQTPRYLIKTRGQQVTLSCSPISGHRSVSWYQQTPGQGLQFLFEYFSETQRNKGNFPGRFSGRQFSNSRSEMNVSTLELGDSALYLCASSRDSGGLRTEAFFGQGTRLTVV.